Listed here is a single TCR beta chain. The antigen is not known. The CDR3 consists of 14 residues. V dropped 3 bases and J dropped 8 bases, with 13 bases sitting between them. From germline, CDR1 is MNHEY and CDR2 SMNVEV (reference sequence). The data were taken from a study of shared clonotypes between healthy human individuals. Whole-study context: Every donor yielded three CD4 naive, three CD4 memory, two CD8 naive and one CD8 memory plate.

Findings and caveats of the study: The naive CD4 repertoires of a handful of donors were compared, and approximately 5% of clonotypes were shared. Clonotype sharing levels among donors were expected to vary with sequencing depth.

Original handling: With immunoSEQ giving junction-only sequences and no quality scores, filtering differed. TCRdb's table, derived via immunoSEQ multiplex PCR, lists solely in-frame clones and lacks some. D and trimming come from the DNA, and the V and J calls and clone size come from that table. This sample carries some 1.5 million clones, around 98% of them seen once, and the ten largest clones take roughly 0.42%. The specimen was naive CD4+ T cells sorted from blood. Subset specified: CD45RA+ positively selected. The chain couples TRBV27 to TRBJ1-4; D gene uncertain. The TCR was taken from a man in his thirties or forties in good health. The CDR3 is CASSFGRVGEKLFF. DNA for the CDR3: TGTGCCAGCAGTTTCGGGAGGGTTGGCGAAAAACTGTTTTTT.